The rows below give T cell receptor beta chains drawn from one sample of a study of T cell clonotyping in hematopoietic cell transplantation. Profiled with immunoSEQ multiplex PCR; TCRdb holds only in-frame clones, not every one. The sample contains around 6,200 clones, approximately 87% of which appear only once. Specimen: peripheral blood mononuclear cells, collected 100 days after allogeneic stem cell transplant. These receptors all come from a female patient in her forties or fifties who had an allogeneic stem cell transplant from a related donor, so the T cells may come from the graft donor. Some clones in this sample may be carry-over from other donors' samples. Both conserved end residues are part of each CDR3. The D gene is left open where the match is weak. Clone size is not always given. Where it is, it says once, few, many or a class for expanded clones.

CDR3aa: CASSWTDSGANVLTF; CDR3nt: TGTGCCAGCAGTTGGACCGACTCTGGGGCCAACGTCCTGACTTTC; j_gene: TRBJ2-6; v_gene: TRBV6-6; abundance: -; d_gene: -
CDR3aa: CASSLSGLEDNEQFF; CDR3nt: TGCGCCAGCAGCTTGAGTGGACTAGAGGACAATGAGCAGTTCTTC; j_gene: TRBJ2-1; v_gene: TRBV5-1; abundance: -; d_gene: TRBD2
CDR3aa: CASSQEEGATGELFF; CDR3nt: TGTGCCAGCAGCCAAGAAGAAGGGGCCACCGGGGAGCTGTTTTTT; j_gene: TRBJ2-2; v_gene: TRBV4-2; abundance: -; d_gene: -
CDR3aa: CASRDPTSGTDYGYIF; CDR3nt: TGTGCCAGCAGAGACCCCACATCCGGGACAGACTATGGCTACATCTTC; j_gene: TRBJ1-2; v_gene: TRBV9; abundance: -; d_gene: TRBD1
CDR3aa: CASCGWGEGTDTQYF; CDR3nt: TGTGCCAGTTGTGGATGGGGGGAAGGCACAGATACGCAGTATTTT; j_gene: TRBJ2-3; v_gene: TRBV19; abundance: -; d_gene: -
CDR3aa: CASSFPDRSNYGYTF; CDR3nt: TGCGCCAGCAGCTTCCCGGACAGAAGTAACTATGGCTACACCTTC; j_gene: TRBJ1-2; v_gene: TRBV5-1; abundance: -; d_gene: -
CDR3aa: CASSLGNYEQYF; CDR3nt: TGTGCCAGCAGTTTAGGGAACTACGAGCAGTACTTC; j_gene: TRBJ2-7; v_gene: TRBV27; abundance: -; d_gene: -
CDR3aa: CASSLVGSHTEAFF; CDR3nt: TGTGCCAGCAGCTTAGTCGGGTCGCACACTGAAGCTTTCTTT; j_gene: TRBJ1-1; v_gene: TRBV7-2; abundance: -; d_gene: -
CDR3aa: CASSESVQETQYF; CDR3nt: TGTGCCAGCAGTGAATCGGTACAAGAGACCCAGTACTTC; j_gene: TRBJ2-5; v_gene: TRBV2; abundance: -; d_gene: -
CDR3aa: CASRGTGGNTIYF; CDR3nt: TGTGCCAGTAGGGGGACAGGAGGAAACACCATATATTTT; j_gene: TRBJ1-3; v_gene: TRBV19; abundance: -; d_gene: TRBD1
CDR3aa: CASSPGQDYGYTF; CDR3nt: TGTGCCAGCTCACCGGGACAGGACTATGGCTACACCTTC; j_gene: TRBJ1-2; v_gene: TRBV18; abundance: -; d_gene: TRBD1
CDR3aa: CASGTGTNTGELFF; CDR3nt: TGTGCCAGCGGGACAGGCACGAACACCGGGGAGCTGTTTTTT; j_gene: TRBJ2-2; v_gene: TRBV28; abundance: once; d_gene: TRBD1
CDR3aa: CASSLKGGADQPQHF; CDR3nt: TGTGCCAGCAGCCTCAAGGGGGGGGCGGATCAGCCCCAGCATTTT; j_gene: TRBJ1-5; v_gene: TRBV6-6; abundance: -; d_gene: -
CDR3aa: CASSLGGQIYGYTF; CDR3nt: TGTGCCAGCAGCTTGGGGGGACAGATCTATGGCTACACCTTC; j_gene: TRBJ1-2; v_gene: TRBV5-4; abundance: -; d_gene: TRBD1
CDR3aa: CASSLGAYVSRDEQFF; CDR3nt: TGTGCCAGCAGCTTAGGCGCTTACGTGTCGAGGGACGAGCAGTTCTTC; j_gene: TRBJ2-1; v_gene: TRBV7-2; abundance: -; d_gene: -
CDR3aa: CASSPPSYEQYF; CDR3nt: TGTGCCAGCAGCCCCCCCTCCTACGAGCAGTACTTC; j_gene: TRBJ2-7; v_gene: TRBV11-1; abundance: -; d_gene: -
CDR3aa: CARQGNTEAFF; CDR3nt: TGTGCCCGGCAGGGGAACACTGAAGCTTTCTTT; j_gene: TRBJ1-1; v_gene: TRBV30; abundance: -; d_gene: -
CDR3aa: CASRDPGTSYGYTF; CDR3nt: TGTGCCAGTAGAGACCCCGGGACTAGCTATGGCTACACCTTC; j_gene: TRBJ1-2; v_gene: TRBV19; abundance: few; d_gene: -